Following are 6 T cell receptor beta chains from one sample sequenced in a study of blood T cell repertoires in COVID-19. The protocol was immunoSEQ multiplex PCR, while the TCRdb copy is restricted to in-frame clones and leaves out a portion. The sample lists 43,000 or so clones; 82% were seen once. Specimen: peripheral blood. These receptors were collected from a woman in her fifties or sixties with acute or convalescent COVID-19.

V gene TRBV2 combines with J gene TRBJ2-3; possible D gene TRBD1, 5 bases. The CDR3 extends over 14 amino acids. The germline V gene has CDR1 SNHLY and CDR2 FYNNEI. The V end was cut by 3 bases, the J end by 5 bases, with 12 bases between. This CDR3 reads CASSEDTKRDTQYF. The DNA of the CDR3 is TGTGCCAGCAGTGAGGACACGAAGCGAGATACGCAGTATTTT.

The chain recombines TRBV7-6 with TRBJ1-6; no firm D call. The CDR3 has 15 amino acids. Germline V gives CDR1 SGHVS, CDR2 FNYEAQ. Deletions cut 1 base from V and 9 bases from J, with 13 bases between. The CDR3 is CASSLGAREGSPLHF. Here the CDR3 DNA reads TGTGCCAGCAGCTTAGGGGCGAGGGAAGGTTCACCCCTCCACTTT.

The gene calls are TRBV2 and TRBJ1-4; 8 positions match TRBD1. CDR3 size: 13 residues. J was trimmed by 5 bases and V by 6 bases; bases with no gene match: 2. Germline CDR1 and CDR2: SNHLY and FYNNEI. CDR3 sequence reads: CASSRDRNEKLFF. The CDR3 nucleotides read TGTGCCAGCAGCCGGGACAGGAATGAAAAACTGTTTTTT.

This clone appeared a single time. The CDR3 DNA sequence: TGTGCCAGCAGCCAAGCTACAGGGGGGATTCCCTACGAGCAGTACTTC. Its protein is CASSQATGGIPYEQYF. The chain joins TRBV3-1 (or the pseudogene TRBV3-2) to TRBJ2-7; TRBD1 aligns across 8 bases. CDR1 and CDR2 from the germline V gene are LGHDT and YNNKEL (reference sequence). The CDR3 sequence is 16 residues long. J lost 2 bases, V lost 1 base, and 7 bases had no gene match.

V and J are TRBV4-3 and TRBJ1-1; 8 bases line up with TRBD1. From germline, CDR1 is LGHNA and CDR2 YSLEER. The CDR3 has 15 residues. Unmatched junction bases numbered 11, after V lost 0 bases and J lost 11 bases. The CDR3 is CASSQDMGTGGAAFF. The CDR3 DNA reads TGCGCCAGCAGCCAAGATATGGGAACAGGGGGTGCCGCTTTCTTT.

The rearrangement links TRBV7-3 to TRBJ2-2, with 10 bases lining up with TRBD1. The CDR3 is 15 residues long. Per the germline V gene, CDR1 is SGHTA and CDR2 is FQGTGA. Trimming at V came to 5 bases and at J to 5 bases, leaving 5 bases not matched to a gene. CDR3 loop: CASSTSGQGTGELFF. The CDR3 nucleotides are TGTGCCAGCAGCACATCGGGACAGGGGACCGGGGAGCTGTTTTTT.